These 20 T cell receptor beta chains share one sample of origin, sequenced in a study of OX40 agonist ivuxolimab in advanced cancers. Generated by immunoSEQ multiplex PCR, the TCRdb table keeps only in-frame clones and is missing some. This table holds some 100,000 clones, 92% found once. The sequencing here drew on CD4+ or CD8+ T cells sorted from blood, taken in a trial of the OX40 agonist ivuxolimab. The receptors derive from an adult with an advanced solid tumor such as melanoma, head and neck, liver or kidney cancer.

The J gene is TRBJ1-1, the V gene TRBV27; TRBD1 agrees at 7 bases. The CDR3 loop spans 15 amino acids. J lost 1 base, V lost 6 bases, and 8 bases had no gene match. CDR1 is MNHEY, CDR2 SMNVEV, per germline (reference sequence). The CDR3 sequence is CASSSSGGGNTEAFF. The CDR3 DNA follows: TGTGCCAGCAGCTCCTCAGGGGGTGGGAACACTGAAGCTTTCTTT.

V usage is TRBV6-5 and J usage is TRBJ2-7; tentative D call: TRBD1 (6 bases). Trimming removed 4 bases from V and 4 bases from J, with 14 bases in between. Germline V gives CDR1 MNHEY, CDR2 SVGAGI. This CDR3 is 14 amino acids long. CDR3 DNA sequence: TGTGCCAGCAGTTTCCAGGGGCCCGGTTACGAGCAGTACTTC. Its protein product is CASSFQGPGYEQYF.

The CDR3 reads CASREGRTSGDYEQYF. As DNA, the CDR3 is TGCGCCAGTCGAGAGGGTAGGACTAGCGGAGACTACGAGCAGTACTTC. The V gene is TRBV5-1, the J gene TRBJ2-7, with 10 bases lining up with TRBD2. This CDR3 region has 16 residues. J was trimmed by 3 bases and V by 8 bases; bases with no gene match: 14. The V gene's germline CDR1 is SGHRS and CDR2 YFSETQ.

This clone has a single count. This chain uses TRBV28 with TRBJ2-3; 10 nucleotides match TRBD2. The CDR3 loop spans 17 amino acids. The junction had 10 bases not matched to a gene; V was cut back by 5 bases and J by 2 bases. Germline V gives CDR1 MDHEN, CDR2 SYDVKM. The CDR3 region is CASSVTTSGDLTDTQYF. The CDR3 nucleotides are TGTGCCAGCAGTGTTACTACTAGCGGGGACCTCACAGATACGCAGTATTTT. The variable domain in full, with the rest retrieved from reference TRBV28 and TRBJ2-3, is DVKVTQSSRYLVKRTGEKVFLECVQDMDHENMFWYRQDPGLGLRLIYFSYDVKMKEKGDIPEGYSVSREKKERFSLILESASTNQTSMYLCASSVTTSGDLTDTQYFGPGTRLTVL.

The CDR3 region has the DNA TGTGCCAGCAGTTTTGCTAGCGGGCCCTACGAGCAGTACTTC. This encodes CASSFASGPYEQYF. The chain joins TRBV6-5 to TRBJ2-7, with 8 bases fitting TRBD2. The germline gives CDR1 MNHEY, CDR2 SVGAGI. The CDR3 is 14 residues long. The junction had 4 bases not matched to a gene; V was cut back by 4 bases and J by 2 bases.

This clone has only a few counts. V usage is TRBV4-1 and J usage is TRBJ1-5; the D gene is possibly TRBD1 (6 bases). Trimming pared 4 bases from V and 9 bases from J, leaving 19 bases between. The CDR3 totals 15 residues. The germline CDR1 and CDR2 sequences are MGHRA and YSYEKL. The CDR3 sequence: CASSPGGGSLAPQHF. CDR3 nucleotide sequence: TGCGCCAGCAGCCCGGGGGGCGGGTCCTTGGCGCCCCAGCATTTT.

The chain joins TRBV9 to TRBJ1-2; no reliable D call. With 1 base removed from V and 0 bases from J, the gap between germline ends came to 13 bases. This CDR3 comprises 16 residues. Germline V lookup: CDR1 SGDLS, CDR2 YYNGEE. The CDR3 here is CASSVSVARANYGYTF. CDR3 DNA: TGTGCCAGCAGCGTATCGGTCGCCCGAGCTAACTATGGCTACACCTTC. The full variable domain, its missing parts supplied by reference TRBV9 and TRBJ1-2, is DSGVTQTPKHLITATGQRVTLRCSPRSGDLSVYWYQQSLDQGLQFLIQYYNGEERAKGNILERFSAQQFPDLHSELNLSSLELGDSALYFCASSVSVARANYGYTFGSGTRLTVV.

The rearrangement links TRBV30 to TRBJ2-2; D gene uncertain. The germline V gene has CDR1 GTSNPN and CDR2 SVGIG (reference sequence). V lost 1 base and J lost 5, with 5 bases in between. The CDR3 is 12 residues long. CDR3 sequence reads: CAWSGLTGELFF. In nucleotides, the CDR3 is TGTGCCTGGAGTGGGTTAACCGGGGAGCTGTTTTTT.

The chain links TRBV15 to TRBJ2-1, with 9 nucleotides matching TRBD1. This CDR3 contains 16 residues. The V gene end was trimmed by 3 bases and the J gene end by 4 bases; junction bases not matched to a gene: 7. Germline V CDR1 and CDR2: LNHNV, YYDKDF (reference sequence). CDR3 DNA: TGTGCCACCAGCAGGACAGGGGGGGGACATTACAATGAGCAGTTCTTC. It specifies CATSRTGGGHYNEQFF.

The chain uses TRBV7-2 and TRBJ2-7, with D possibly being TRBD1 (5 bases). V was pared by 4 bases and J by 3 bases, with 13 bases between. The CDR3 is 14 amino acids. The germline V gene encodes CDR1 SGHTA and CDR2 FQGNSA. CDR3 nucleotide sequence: TGTGCCAGCAGCTCCCGTTTTGACAGCTACGAGCAGTACTTC. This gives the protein CASSSRFDSYEQYF.

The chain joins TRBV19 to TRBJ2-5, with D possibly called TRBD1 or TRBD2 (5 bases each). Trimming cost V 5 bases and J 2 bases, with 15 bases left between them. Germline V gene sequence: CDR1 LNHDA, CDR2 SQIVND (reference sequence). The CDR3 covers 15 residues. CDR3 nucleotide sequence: TGTGCCAGTAGTCCCGGGACGCAGTTTCAAGAGACCCAGTACTTC. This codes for CASSPGTQFQETQYF.

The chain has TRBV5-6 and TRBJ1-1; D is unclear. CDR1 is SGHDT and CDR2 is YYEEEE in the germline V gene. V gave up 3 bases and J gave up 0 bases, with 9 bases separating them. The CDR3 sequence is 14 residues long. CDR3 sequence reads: CASSCLEMNTEAFF. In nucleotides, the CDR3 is TGTGCCAGCAGCTGCCTGGAAATGAACACTGAAGCTTTCTTT.

CDR3 DNA sequence: TGTGCCAGTAGTACGTACCTAGGGGGCGCAGATGGCTACACCTTC. Protein sequence: CASSTYLGGADGYTF. The chain joins TRBV19 to TRBJ1-2; TRBD1 aligns across 7 bases. Germline CDR1 reads LNHDA; CDR2 reads SQIVND (reference sequence). The ends lost 4 bases at V and 6 bases at J; junction bases unmatched: 11. The CDR3 contains 15 residues.

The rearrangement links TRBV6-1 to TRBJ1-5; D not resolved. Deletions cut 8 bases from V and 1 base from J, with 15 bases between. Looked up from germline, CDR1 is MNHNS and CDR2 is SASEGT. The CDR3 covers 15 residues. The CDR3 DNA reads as TGTGCCAGCCAAACGAGACTCCAAAGCAATCAGCCCCAGCATTTT. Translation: CASQTRLQSNQPQHF.

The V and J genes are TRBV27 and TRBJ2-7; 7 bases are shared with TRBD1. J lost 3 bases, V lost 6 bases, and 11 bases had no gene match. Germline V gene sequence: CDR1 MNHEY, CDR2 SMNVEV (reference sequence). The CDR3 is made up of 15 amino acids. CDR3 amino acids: CASRERGLGRYEQYF. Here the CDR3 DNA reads TGTGCCAGCAGGGAAAGGGGGCTAGGTCGCTACGAGCAGTACTTC.

This CDR3 reads CASSMIRRPDTQYF. The CDR3 DNA follows: TGTGCCAGCAGCATGATCCGCAGACCAGATACGCAGTATTTT. This chain links TRBV6-5 with TRBJ2-3; D not certain. Germline-derived CDR1 and CDR2 are MNHEY and SVGAGI. V was pared by 6 bases and J by 4 bases, with 14 bases between. This CDR3 comprises 14 residues.

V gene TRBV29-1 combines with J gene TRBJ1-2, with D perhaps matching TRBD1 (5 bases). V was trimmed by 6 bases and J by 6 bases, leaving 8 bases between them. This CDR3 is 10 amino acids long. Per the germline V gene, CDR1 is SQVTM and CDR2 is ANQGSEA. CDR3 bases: TGCAGCGTCAAGGGGAATGGCTACACCTTC. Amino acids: CSVKGNGYTF.

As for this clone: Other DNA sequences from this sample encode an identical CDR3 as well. The CDR3 bases are TGCGCCAGCAGCATCCGGACAGGGGATACTGAAGCTTTCTTT. It yields the protein CASSIRTGDTEAFF. The chain employs TRBV5-1 and TRBJ1-1, with 9 bases identical to TRBD1. The CDR3 is 14 amino acids. From germline, CDR1 is SGHRS and CDR2 YFSETQ. With V trimmed by 4 bases and J by 5 bases, 6 bases remained unmatched.

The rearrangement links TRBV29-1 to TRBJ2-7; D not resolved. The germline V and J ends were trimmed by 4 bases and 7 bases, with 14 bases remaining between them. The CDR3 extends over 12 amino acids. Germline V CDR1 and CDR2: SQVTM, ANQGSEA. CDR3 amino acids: CSVVSGNGEQYF. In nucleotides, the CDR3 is TGCAGCGTTGTGAGTGGAAATGGAGAGCAGTACTTC.

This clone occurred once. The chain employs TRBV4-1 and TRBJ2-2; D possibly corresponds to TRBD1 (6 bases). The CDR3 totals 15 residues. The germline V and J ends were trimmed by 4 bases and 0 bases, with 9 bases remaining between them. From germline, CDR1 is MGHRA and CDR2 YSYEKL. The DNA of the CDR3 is TGCGCCAGCAGCCTAGGGACACCGAACACCGGGGAGCTGTTTTTT. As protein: CASSLGTPNTGELFF.